Shown below are 20 T cell receptor beta chains from a single sample sequenced in a study of blood T cell repertoires in COVID-19 (TCRdb year 2020). The protocol used for the library was the immunoSEQ multiplex PCR assay. The table comes from immuneACCESS by way of TCRdb, which keeps in-frame sequences with V and J called. Part of the clones is missing from these tables; in studies checked, under half for an unresolved V gene and the rest for unknown reasons. The sample includes tens of thousands of clones, with about nine tenths observed a single time. 15% of the sample is in the top ten clones. Material: peripheral blood. Receptors were obtained from a male donor with acute or convalescent COVID-19.

The J gene is TRBJ2-3, the V gene TRBV10-3; 10 nucleotides align to TRBD2. The CDR3 runs to 17 residues. The germline CDR1 and CDR2 sequences are ENHRY and SYGVKD. The V and J ends lost 4 bases and 2 bases, in that order; junction bases with no gene match: 9. The CDR3 spells CAISVSSSGGVTDTQYF. The CDR3 DNA reads as TGTGCCATCAGTGTCTCCTCCAGCGGGGGGGTCACAGATACGCAGTATTTT.

The rearrangement uses TRBV2 and TRBJ2-1; TRBD2 aligns across 15 bases. J was trimmed by 8 bases and V by 6 bases; bases with no gene match: 2. Germline CDR1 is SNHLY and CDR2 is FYNNEI. The CDR3 contains 14 residues. The CDR3 loop is CASRGLAGGDEQFF. CDR3 bases: TGTGCCAGCAGGGGACTAGCGGGGGGCGATGAGCAGTTCTTC.

The chain joins TRBV5-1 to TRBJ2-5, with TRBD1 as a possible D gene (6 bases). Trimming removed 4 bases at V and 1 base at J, with 14 bases between. Germline V gene sequence: CDR1 SGHRS, CDR2 YFSETQ. The CDR3 length is 15 residues. CDR3 region: CASSMLGDTQETQYF. CDR3 bases: TGCGCCAGCAGCATGTTAGGGGACACCCAAGAGACCCAGTACTTC.

This rearrangement joins TRBV21-1 to TRBJ1-3; the table's D call, TRBD1, has no DNA check behind it. TRBV21-1 is a pseudogene. CDR3 length: 13 amino acids. Here the CDR3 reads CARITGTGNTIYF. CDR3 DNA sequence: TGTGCCAGAATAACAGGGACTGGAAACACCATATATTTT.

The V call is TRBV5-1, the J call TRBJ2-1; 11 nucleotides match TRBD2. The CDR3 has 14 residues. After removal of 4 bases from V and 7 bases from J, the junction contained 4 bases not matched to a gene. Germline lookup yields CDR1 SGHRS and CDR2 YFSETQ. CDR3 sequence (DNA): TGCGCCAGCAGCCCTGTAGCGGGGGGGAATGAGCAGTTCTTC. Translation: CASSPVAGGNEQFF.

This chain uses TRBV5-1 with TRBJ1-1; 7 positions match TRBD1. Unmatched junction bases numbered 4, after V lost 2 bases and J lost 6 bases. The CDR3 has 13 residues. Germline V lookup: CDR1 SGHRS, CDR2 YFSETQ. DNA of the CDR3: TGCGCCAGCAGCTTCGGACAGGCCGCTGAAGCTTTCTTT. Protein: CASSFGQAAEAFF.

This sequence joins TRBV5-4 and TRBJ2-3; 8 bases are a match to TRBD2. V lost 4 bases, J lost 6 bases, and 10 bases stayed unmatched. Per the germline V gene, CDR1 is SGHNT and CDR2 is YYREEE (reference sequence). The CDR3 contains 15 residues. CDR3 DNA sequence: TGTGCCAGCAGCCAAGGACTAGCAGGGGCGGATACGCAGTATTTT. Amino acids: CASSQGLAGADTQYF.

The chain combines TRBV2 with TRBJ1-5; 9 nucleotides agree with TRBD1. The CDR3 totals 18 residues. The V gene end was trimmed by 3 bases and the J gene end by 4 bases; junction bases not matched to a gene: 13. Germline-derived CDR1 and CDR2 are SNHLY and FYNNEI. The DNA of the CDR3 is TGTGCCAGCAGTGACCCCGGTGGACAGGGGCTAAAGAATCAGCCCCAGCATTTT. It codes for CASSDPGGQGLKNQPQHF.

The chain uses TRBV6-4 and TRBJ1-6; maybe TRBD1 (6 bases). The CDR3 is made up of 18 amino acids. V shed 5 bases and J shed 3 bases, with 20 bases lying between them. Germline CDR1 reads MRHNA; CDR2 reads SNTAGT. This CDR3 reads CASSTTGTPGNYNSPLHF. The CDR3 DNA follows: TGTGCCAGCAGTACCACTGGGACACCAGGGAACTATAATTCACCCCTCCACTTT.

This chain connects TRBV27 to TRBJ2-1, with 9 bases aligning to TRBD1. Trimming removed 4 bases from V and 11 bases from J; junction bases left unmatched: 6. The germline gives CDR1 MNHEY, CDR2 SMNVEV (reference sequence). The CDR3 loop spans 13 amino acids. The CDR3 is CASSSRDRDQQFF. The CDR3 coding sequence is TGTGCCAGCAGTTCCCGGGACAGGGATCAGCAGTTCTTC.

The V gene is TRBV11-2, the J gene TRBJ2-1, with 8 nucleotides matching TRBD2. The CDR3 sequence is 16 residues long. Per germline, CDR1 SGHAT and CDR2 FQNNGV. The V gene end was trimmed by 5 bases and the J gene end by 7 bases; junction bases not matched to a gene: 13. CDR3 bases: TGTGCCAGCAGCCCGGTTCGGGGGGGCGGTAGTAATGAGCAGTTCTTC. This encodes CASSPVRGGGSNEQFF.

The rearrangement links TRBV19 to TRBJ1-1, with TRBD1 matching over 7 bases. The CDR3 extends over 16 amino acids. Trimming at V came to 3 bases and at J to 4 bases, leaving 11 bases not matched to a gene. Germline-derived CDR1 and CDR2 are LNHDA and SQIVND (reference sequence). The CDR3 sequence is CASSIRQGLIGTEAFF. CDR3 coding DNA: TGTGCCAGTAGTATCCGACAGGGACTTATAGGCACTGAAGCTTTCTTT.

The chain uses TRBV11-1 and TRBJ1-1; D is unclear. The ends were cut back, 6 bases at V and 7 bases at J, with 12 bases in the middle. Germline V lookup: CDR1 SGHAT, CDR2 FQDESV (reference sequence). This CDR3 spans 12 amino acids. This chain's CDR3 is CASSPRRDEAFF. The CDR3 nucleotides are TGTGCCAGCAGTCCGAGGAGGGATGAAGCTTTCTTT.

The V and J genes are TRBV7-2 and TRBJ1-2; D unresolved. Per the germline V gene, CDR1 is SGHTA and CDR2 is FQGNSA. The CDR3 runs 13 residues. V dropped 5 bases and J dropped 8 bases, with 15 bases sitting between them. This CDR3 is CASSGSGGYGYTF. As DNA, the CDR3 is TGTGCCAGCAGCGGATCTGGCGGGTACGGCTACACCTTC.

The chain joins TRBV7-2 to TRBJ1-1; 7 bases are a match to TRBD1. Germline CDR1 is SGHTA and CDR2 is FQGNSA. The CDR3 covers 16 residues. V was clipped by 2 bases and J by 4 bases; unmatched bases: 10. The DNA for the CDR3 is TGTGCCAGCAGCTTATATAGGGGGCCAGTGGTCACTGAAGCTTTCTTT. The encoded protein is CASSLYRGPVVTEAFF.

The V gene is TRBV5-1, the J gene TRBJ2-1; TRBD1 matches 9 bases. Germline V gene sequence: CDR1 SGHRS, CDR2 YFSETQ. V gave up 4 bases and J gave up 4 bases; unmatched junction bases: 3. The CDR3 covers 14 residues. The CDR3 DNA is TGCGCCAGCAGCATCGGACAGGGGTACAATGAGCAGTTCTTC. Residues: CASSIGQGYNEQFF.

The chain combines TRBV2 with TRBJ2-3; 8 bases fit TRBD2. V shed 7 bases and J 1 base; nucleotides not matched to a gene: 4. The CDR3 runs 14 residues. The germline V gene has CDR1 SNHLY and CDR2 FYNNEI. The DNA for the CDR3 is TGTGCCAGCACCAGAGCGGGGGGCACAGATACGCAGTATTTT. Encoded protein: CASTRAGGTDTQYF.

The rearrangement links TRBV19 to TRBJ1-2; D is uncertain. Germline lookup yields CDR1 LNHDA and CDR2 SQIVND (reference sequence). V was pared by 4 bases and J by 4 bases, with 10 bases between. CDR3 length equals 13 residues. The CDR3, as DNA: TGTGCCAGTAGTAACTCGGAGAGCTATGGCTACACCTTC. It specifies CASSNSESYGYTF.

V gene TRBV30 combines with J gene TRBJ1-6; D ambiguous. Trimming stripped 5 bases from V and 5 bases from J, with 13 bases between. Germline CDR1 is GTSNPN and CDR2 is SVGIG (reference sequence). The CDR3 runs to 14 residues. The CDR3 spells CAWEQMVDNSPLHF. The CDR3 nucleotides are TGTGCCTGGGAACAGATGGTGGATAATTCACCCCTCCACTTT. The full variable domain, with the rest looked up from reference TRBV30 and TRBJ1-6, is SQTIHQWPATLVQPVGSPLSLECTVEGTSNPNLYWYRQAAGRGLQLLFYSVGIGQISSEVPQNLSASRPQDRQFILSSKKLLLSDSGFYLCAWEQMVDNSPLHFGNGTRLTVT.

This chain connects TRBV6-5 to TRBJ1-5, with 8 bases aligning to TRBD1. The V segment lost 8 bases and the J segment 8 bases; nucleotides outside the gene matches: 14. Germline V gives CDR1 MNHEY, CDR2 SVGAGI. The CDR3 covers 15 residues. The CDR3 loop is CASGPDRGAVEPQHF. In DNA, the CDR3 is TGTGCCAGCGGACCCGACAGGGGTGCGGTGGAGCCCCAGCATTTT.